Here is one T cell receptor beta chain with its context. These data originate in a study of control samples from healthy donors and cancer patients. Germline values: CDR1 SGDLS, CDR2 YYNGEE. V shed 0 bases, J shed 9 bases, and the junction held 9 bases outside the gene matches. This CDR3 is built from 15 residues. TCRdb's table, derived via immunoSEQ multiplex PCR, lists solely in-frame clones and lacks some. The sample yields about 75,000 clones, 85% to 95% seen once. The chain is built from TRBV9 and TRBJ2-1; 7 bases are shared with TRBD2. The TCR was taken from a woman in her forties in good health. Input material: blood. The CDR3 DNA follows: TGTGCCAGCAGCGTAGAAGCGGGGAGGCTTGGTGAGCAGTTCTTC. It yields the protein CASSVEAGRLGEQFF.